The source of this TCR beta chain is a study of cytomegalovirus exposure and HLA in healthy donors (dated by TCRdb to between 2016 and 2019). As for the study more broadly: An earlier analysis of 587 of the donors reported about 260 Gb of sequence data and roughly 120 million unique TCR beta sequences obtained from about 200 million T cells. An early release covering approximately 600 HLA-typed donors comprised about 300 gigabases of sequencing data and some 79 million unique TCR sequences. Of the 300 to 450 genotyped donors, over 80% were placed in the genetic ancestry cluster associated with self-reported Caucasian donors. The study aimed to test whether cataloging public T cell receptors could reveal signatures of past pathogen exposure. The T cell repertoires of 666 subjects were profiled by immunosequencing and related to cytomegalovirus serostatus. Along with the roughly 670-subject first cohort, a separate validation cohort of over a hundred different subjects was used. To predict cytomegalovirus infection status, the study combined high-throughput TCR immunosequencing, statistical association of individual TCRs with disease status, and machine learning. In a later analysis, previously published TCR beta repertoires from more than 500 donors were re-analyzed and high-resolution HLA genotyping was added so that TCR occurrence patterns could be studied. Rather than using new phenotypic data, the later analysis identified candidate immune exposures from TCR beta sequences and from how often those sequences occurred across donors. An earlier analysis of 587 of the donors used high-throughput TCR beta sequencing to judge whether each TCR beta V gene segment behaved as functional or pseudogenic. Donor age, sex, ethnicity and CMV serostatus were collected together with the repertoire data. A later genetic analysis used genome-wide SNP genotypes for 398 of the 666 donors, treating that subset as a discovery cohort. Every repertoire in the discovery cohort had been generated on one and the same sequencing platform. HLA typing covered class I and class II loci at four-digit resolution. The number of typed donors differed by locus: about 620-640 for A, B, C, DRB1 and DQB1; roughly 510 for DQA1; 600 to 610 for DPA1; and approximately 450 for DPB1. About 5 DR-DQ haplotypes were handled as single units for association and clustering, since linkage in the cohort was strong. Across some 400 genotyped donors of the cohort, an average of 235,054 unique TCR beta nucleotide sequences per donor were sequenced, and 15% to 20% of those sequences were non-productive.

The CDR3 goes from the cysteine to the phenylalanine over 14 residues. Only the CDR3 region is kept as DNA, spanning 42 bases read in frame from base 1. From a lookup of the germline V gene, CDR1 and CDR2 are SQVTM and ANQGSEA. V is cut by 2 bases and J by 1 base, and the space between the germline ends is 12 bases. Overall results and qualifications from the work: In both the original and validation cohorts, the classifier was reported to diagnose cytomegalovirus status with high specificity and sensitivity. Compared with the 666-donor mean, donors in an Asian-associated ancestry cluster had fewer N-insertions in productive TCRs, according to a later genetic analysis. Some IMGT-functional V segments, including TRBV6-2 and TRBV6-3, could not be told apart with the 87-base-pair reads, so those segments were excluded. Most TCR sequences were observed very rarely across donors, whereas some public TCRs were present in many individuals. A later analysis reported that several top co-occurrence clusters appeared linked to parvovirus B19, influenza, CMV and Epstein-Barr virus. Only TCR beta chains were sequenced in this cohort, and the absence of alpha or paired-chain data limited detectable features. Presence/absence analyses assumed roughly uniform sequencing depth across donors, an assumption that may not hold. Because HLA typing was missing for some donors at each locus, association tests included only the typed subset. The sequencing pipeline was judged likely to have produced a cluster of highly shared sequence variants as a technical artifact. A further reported finding was that TCR beta sequences accurately predicted the HLA-A and HLA-B alleles for most subjects in the first cohort. In the study, roughly 160 TCR beta chains were listed as associated with cytomegalovirus. An earlier analysis of some 560 of the donors showed that most TCR beta V segments appeared in productive rearrangements either about 87% or about 30% of the time, which broadly matched IMGT annotations. V-gene and J-gene trimming of TCR beta chains was associated with a missense DCLRE1C variant in a later genetic analysis, and the association was replicated in an independent cohort. When HLA alleles, especially DR and DQ, strongly co-occurred, attributing TCR associations to individual alleles was difficult. Correlated functional status among segregating V segments might be attributable to linkage disequilibrium, but an unknown experimental factor could not be ruled out. For the cohort, immune exposure information was limited to CMV serostatus. In vitro tests confirmed that a few of the cytomegalovirus-associated TCR beta chains recognize cytomegalovirus antigens. Because counts were too low, seventeen rarely observed V segments, including chromosome 9 orphons, were excluded from the earlier analysis of some 540 of the donors. Specific HLA alleles were associated with 15,000 to 20,000 TCR beta sequences at a false discovery rate of 0.05 in a later analysis. In a later analysis, HLA-associated TCR beta chains were found to be more clonally expanded and to have lower generation probabilities than equally common non-associated chains. In a later analysis, most CMV-associated TCR beta chains were found to appear HLA-restricted, with HLA associations seemingly driven largely by CMV exposure. It was suggested by the authors that the approach could potentially be generalized to other disease states and immunological phenotypes. According to a later analysis, TCR association rates differed among HLA loci, with DRB1 alleles showing the most associated TCRs and HLA-C alleles showing the fewest.

Library generation was performed with the immunoSEQ multiplex PCR assay. A mixture of 60 forward primers for TCR Vbeta segments and 13 reverse primers for TCR Jbeta segments was used in the multiplex PCR. Amplification of the CDR3 region of rearranged TCR beta genes was performed with a multiplex PCR assay on genomic DNA. The amplified TCR beta libraries were sequenced on the Illumina HiSeq System as 87-base-pair reads. For the original study's pipeline: Across the 666 repertoires, a later analysis counted 75 million to 90 million unique TCR beta chains, roughly 11 million of which were shared by at least two donors. To remove PCR and sequencing errors, raw reads were error-corrected and collapsed into unique sequences using a nearest-neighbor algorithm that merged closely related sequences. Alignment of CDR3 sequences to IMGT reference sequences was used to assign V, D and J gene segments. For a sequence to be retained, a match of at least six nucleotides to both a V gene segment and a J gene segment was required. Rearrangements were classified as productive when the CDR3 lacked stop codons and remained in frame with V and J, and all other rearrangements were classified as non-productive. Following IMGT convention, CDR3 was defined as the stretch from the second conserved V-encoded cysteine up to the conserved J-encoded phenylalanine. The earlier analysis of more than 450 of the donors excluded sequences that lacked an unambiguous match to a single V gene segment. In an earlier analysis of 450 to 750 of the donors, a V segment was called functional when productive rearrangements were above 56.7%, and segregating when the standard deviation between donors exceeded 5%. A statistical classification framework was built for diagnosing cytomegalovirus status from the catalog of TCR beta chain sequences. V and J gene assignment, in a later analysis, came from comparing TCR nucleotide sequences with IMGT/GENE-DB human TR gene sequences. In a later analysis, CDR3 sequences and most-parsimonious VDJ recombination scenarios were assigned using the TCRdist pipeline. A later analysis defined each TCR beta chain by its CDR3 amino acid sequence plus V-gene family, and excluded reads lacking a unique V-gene family. As a way to deal with suspected cross-contamination and a sequencing artifact, a later analysis dropped under 600 nucleotide sequences that were highly shared and had low generation probability. In a later analysis, a clonal expansion index was calculated for each public chain from normalized within-repertoire ranks of inferred template counts. Generation probabilities in a later analysis came from a VDJ recombination model fitted to out-of-frame rearrangements, and those results were checked against IGoR. Hypergeometric tests were used in a later analysis to score TCR-TCR, TCR-HLA and TCR-CMV co-occurrence, with a repertoire-size bias correction applied to the TCR pairs. False discovery rates were estimated in a later analysis by permuting HLA or CMV assignments 20 times. In a later analysis, co-occurring TCRs were grouped using DBSCAN, and TCRdist sequence similarity was added for clustering within HLA-allele-positive subsets. Repertoires with fewer than 30,000 or more than 120,000 public chains, plus five repertoires with anomalous nucleotide sharing, were excluded from co-occurrence clustering. TCRdb obtained this table from immuneACCESS and retained in-frame rearrangements with V and J assigned. These tables miss some clones; where compared with another copy, unresolved V genes account for less than half of the shortfall, and the remainder is unexplained. D and trimming were read from the DNA, whereas the V and J calls and clone size are those reported in that table. The sample table records 110,000 to 150,000 clones. The ten largest clones take up about 0.96% of the sample.

The cohort consisted of 650 to 700 healthy bone marrow donors. At the time of sampling, every cohort member was nominally healthy, though immune exposures that went unrecorded were likely present. The donor was CMV seronegative and was included in the group of around 320 seronegative cohort members. A peripheral blood sample was provided by each donor, and peripheral blood mononuclear cells were used for TCR beta sequencing. Genomic DNA was extracted from the blood cell samples with the Qiagen DNeasy Blood Extraction Kit. In regard to this clone: Its recognized antigen is unknown.

This receptor was identified in a male donor in good health and CMV-seronegative. The source material was PBMCs. The chain is assembled from TRBV29-1 and TRBJ2-7; the D gene is perhaps TRBD1, on 6 matching bases. The CDR3 protein: CSVEIWTVSYEQYF. In nucleotide form, the sequence is TGCAGCGTTGAAATTTGGACAGTGTCCTACGAGCAGTACTTC.